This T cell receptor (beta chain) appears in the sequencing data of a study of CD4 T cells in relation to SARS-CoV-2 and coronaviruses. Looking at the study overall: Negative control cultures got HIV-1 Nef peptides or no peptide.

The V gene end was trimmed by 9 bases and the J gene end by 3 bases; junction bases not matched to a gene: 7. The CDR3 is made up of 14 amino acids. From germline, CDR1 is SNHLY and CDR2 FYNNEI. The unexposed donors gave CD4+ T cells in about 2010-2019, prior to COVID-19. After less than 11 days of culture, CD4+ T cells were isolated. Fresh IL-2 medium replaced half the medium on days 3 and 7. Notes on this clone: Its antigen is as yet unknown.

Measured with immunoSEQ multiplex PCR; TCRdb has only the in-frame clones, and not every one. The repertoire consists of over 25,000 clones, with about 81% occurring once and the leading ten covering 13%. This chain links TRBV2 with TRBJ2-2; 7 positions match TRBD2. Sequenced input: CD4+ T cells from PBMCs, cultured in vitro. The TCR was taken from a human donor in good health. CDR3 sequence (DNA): TGTGCCAGTAGACTAGCAGCCCACACCGGGGAGCTGTTTTTT. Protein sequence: CASRLAAHTGELFF.